The 22 T cell receptor beta chains below were found in one sample sequenced in a study of blood T cell repertoires in COVID-19. Method: immunoSEQ multiplex PCR; TCRdb's copy keeps in-frame clones and lacks some. Here the sample spans around 130,000 clones, approximately 82% being singletons. The sample taken for sequencing was peripheral blood. The source is a man aged 35-49 years with active or convalescent COVID-19.

The chain has TRBV6-5 and TRBJ1-5, with D perhaps TRBD1 (5 bases). Between the trimmed V and J ends, which lost 0 bases and 7 bases, there was a span of 13 bases. Germline values: CDR1 MNHEY, CDR2 SVGAGI. The CDR3 consists of 15 residues. The CDR3 reads CASSYSSGGEQPQHF. The CDR3 bases are TGTGCCAGCAGTTACTCCTCGGGGGGAGAACAGCCCCAGCATTTT.

The chain recombines TRBV5-4 with TRBJ1-2, with 12 bases identical to TRBD1. CDR3 length: 15 residues. Germline loops: CDR1 SGHNT, CDR2 YYREEE (reference sequence). V gave up 3 bases and J gave up 6 bases; unmatched junction bases: 6. The CDR3 sequence is CASSSPGQGANGYTF. CDR3 nucleotides: TGTGCCAGCAGCTCCCCGGGACAGGGGGCGAATGGCTACACCTTC.

The rearrangement uses TRBV6-1 and TRBJ1-5, with 7 bases aligning to TRBD1. The trim removed 3 bases at V and 6 bases at J, leaving 2 bases unmatched. Germline loops: CDR1 MNHNS, CDR2 SASEGT. This CDR3 comprises 13 residues. The CDR3 sequence: CASSDPGGQPQHF. The DNA of the CDR3 is TGTGCCAGCAGTGACCCAGGGGGTCAGCCCCAGCATTTT.

V gene TRBV6-5 combines with J gene TRBJ2-7; 7 bases are a match to TRBD1. The V gene end was trimmed by 0 bases and the J gene end by 0 bases; junction bases not matched to a gene: 5. The CDR3 spans 16 residues. Germline V CDR1 and CDR2: MNHEY, SVGAGI. CDR3 sequence reads: CASSYSDRTSSYEQYF. Written as DNA, the CDR3 is TGTGCCAGCAGTTACTCGGACAGGACGAGCTCCTACGAGCAGTACTTC.

V usage is TRBV24-1 and J usage is TRBJ1-4; TRBD1 aligns across 7 bases. Germline V lookup: CDR1 KGHDR, CDR2 SFDVKD. V trimming: 7 bases; J trimming: 2 bases; junction bases outside the gene matches: 0. The CDR3 has 13 amino acids. CDR3 DNA sequence: TGTGCCACCAGGACAGGGACTAATGAAAAACTGTTTTTT. As protein: CATRTGTNEKLFF.

The chain joins TRBV7-3 to TRBJ1-3; D ambiguous. Germline CDR1 and CDR2: SGHTA and FQGTGA. CDR3 length: 16 amino acids. V was trimmed by 3 bases and J by 0 bases, leaving 12 bases between them. DNA of the CDR3: TGTGCCAGCAGCTTGGGCGTCCCAAACTCTGGAAACACCATATATTTT. Translated: CASSLGVPNSGNTIYF.

The V and J genes are TRBV28 and TRBJ1-2; no clear D gene. Germline loops: CDR1 MDHEN, CDR2 SYDVKM. This CDR3 is built from 14 residues. V dropped 6 bases and J dropped 0 bases, with 11 bases sitting between them. In DNA, the CDR3 is TGTGCCAGCAGGGCCCACACAACTAACTATGGCTACACCTTC. This translates into CASRAHTTNYGYTF.

V and J are TRBV9 and TRBJ1-5; the D gene is possibly TRBD1 (6 bases). The CDR3 extends over 15 amino acids. Trimming took off 3 bases at V and 0 bases at J, with 10 bases between the two ends. From germline, CDR1 is SGDLS and CDR2 YYNGEE. The CDR3 nucleotides are TGTGCCAGCAGCGCGACAGGAGATAGCAATCAGCCCCAGCATTTT. It encodes CASSATGDSNQPQHF.

V is TRBV5-1 and J is TRBJ1-4, with 9 bases identical to TRBD1. The CDR3 contains 14 residues. V lost 4 bases, J lost 13 bases, and 11 bases stayed unmatched. CDR1 SGHRS and CDR2 YFSETQ come from the germline V gene. The CDR3, as DNA: TGCGCCAGCAGCCCGGAACCTGGGACAGGGCCACTGTTTTTT. Protein sequence: CASSPEPGTGPLFF.

The rearrangement links TRBV19 to TRBJ1-3, with D possibly TRBD1 on 6 matching bases. The CDR3 extends over 17 amino acids. Germline V gene sequence: CDR1 LNHDA, CDR2 SQIVND (reference sequence). The V and J ends lost 5 bases and 4 bases respectively, with 21 bases between them. For the CDR3, the DNA is TGTGCCAGTAGTCCTGCGTTTGGGGGACAATCGGGAAACACCATATATTTT. Encoded protein: CASSPAFGGQSGNTIYF.

This sequence joins TRBV3-1 (or the pseudogene TRBV3-2) and TRBJ2-1, with unresolved D. Deletions cut 3 bases from V and 9 bases from J, with 9 bases between. The CDR3 contains 12 residues. From germline, CDR1 is LGHDT and CDR2 YNNKEL (reference sequence). The CDR3 is CASSQSSGEQFF. In nucleotides, the CDR3 is TGTGCCAGCAGCCAGTCCTCCGGTGAGCAGTTCTTC.

The rearrangement uses TRBV7-3 and TRBJ2-3; perhaps TRBD2 as D (5 bases). The germline CDR1 and CDR2 sequences are SGHTA and FQGTGA. CDR3 length: 14 residues. With 4 bases removed from V and 4 bases from J, the gap between germline ends came to 12 bases. DNA for the CDR3: TGTGCCAGCAGCTCTAGGGCGGGCTCAGATACGCAGTATTTT. The encoded protein is CASSSRAGSDTQYF.

J is TRBJ1-4 and V is TRBV3-1 (or the pseudogene TRBV3-2); D might be TRBD1 (6 bases). The CDR3 length is 15 residues. Germline CDR1 is LGHDT and CDR2 is YNNKEL (reference sequence). V lost 1 base to trimming and J lost 10 bases, with 16 bases between them. CDR3 coding DNA: TGTGCCAGCAGCCAAGGGACAGTCTCCGGTGGAAAACTGTTTTTT. Translation: CASSQGTVSGGKLFF.

The gene calls are TRBV7-8 and TRBJ2-1; a possible D gene is TRBD1 (6 bases). The germline gives CDR1 SGHVS, CDR2 FQNEAQ. V lost 2 bases and J lost 1, with 9 bases in between. The CDR3 has 15 residues. CDR3 in amino acids: CASSLQGGSYNEQFF. The CDR3 DNA reads as TGTGCCAGCAGCTTACAAGGGGGATCCTACAATGAGCAGTTCTTC.

The rearrangement uses TRBV27 and TRBJ1-6; the match to TRBD1 covers 7 bases. The CDR3 extends over 15 amino acids. From germline, CDR1 is MNHEY and CDR2 SMNVEV (reference sequence). With V trimmed by 11 bases and J by 6 bases, 13 bases remained unmatched. The CDR3 nucleotides are TGTGCCTCCGGAGGAGAGGGGGCGAGTAATTCACCCCTCCACTTT. Amino acid sequence: CASGGEGASNSPLHF.

Only one count was recorded for this clone. This chain uses TRBV4-2 with TRBJ1-1; a weak D match, TRBD1 (6 bases). This CDR3 region has 14 residues. Germline values: CDR1 LGHNA, CDR2 YNFKEQ. Trimming took 4 bases from V and 3 from J, leaving 12 bases between them. The CDR3 nucleotides read TGTGCCAGCAGCCCAGGGGCTATGGACACTGAAGCTTTCTTT. This gives the protein CASSPGAMDTEAFF.

The V gene is TRBV2, the J gene TRBJ1-5, with D hard to call. The germline V and J ends were trimmed by 7 bases and 4 bases, with 8 bases remaining between them. From germline, CDR1 is SNHLY and CDR2 FYNNEI. CDR3 length: 12 residues. DNA for the CDR3: TGTGCCAGCAAGCGCGAAAATCAGCCCCAGCATTTT. This translates into CASKRENQPQHF.

This clone was seen a few times. The rearrangement uses TRBV6-1 and TRBJ1-3; perhaps TRBD1 as D (5 bases). V lost 3 bases and J lost 8, with 14 bases in between. The length of the CDR3 is 14 residues. Germline V lookup: CDR1 MNHNS, CDR2 SASEGT. CDR3 in DNA: TGTGCCAGCAGTGATTGGCGACAGTCAGACACCATATATTTT. Translating it yields CASSDWRQSDTIYF.

The rearrangement uses TRBV25-1 and TRBJ1-2; D is undetermined. This CDR3 spans 15 amino acids. V dropped 6 bases and J dropped 4 bases, with 18 bases sitting between them. Germline V gives CDR1 MGHDK, CDR2 SYGVNS. The CDR3 reads CASSPGSSAAYGYTF. Here the CDR3 DNA reads TGTGCCAGCAGCCCAGGTTCTTCGGCCGCCTATGGCTACACCTTC.

CDR3 coding DNA: TGTGCCAGCAGCCAAGACCCACGGTCCTACAATGAGCAGTTCTTC. Translated, it gives CASSQDPRSYNEQFF. This chain joins TRBV3-1 (or the pseudogene TRBV3-2) and TRBJ2-1, with D uncertain. Per germline, CDR1 LGHDT and CDR2 YNNKEL (reference sequence). Trimming left V 0 bases short and J 1 base short, with 7 bases between. This CDR3 is 15 amino acids long.

As DNA, the CDR3 is TGCGCCAGCAGCTTGGGACTAGCGGTAGATACGCAGTATTTT. Translated: CASSLGLAVDTQYF. The V and J genes are TRBV5-1 and TRBJ2-3; 9 bases are a match to TRBD2. Germline V gene lookup returns CDR1 SGHRS and CDR2 YFSETQ. J gave up 5 bases and V 0 bases, and 1 base lay outside the gene matches. The CDR3 covers 14 residues.

The chain links TRBV15 to TRBJ2-7, with D unresolved. The CDR3 length is 13 residues. V was trimmed by 0 bases and J by 4 bases, leaving 7 bases between them. Germline assignment: CDR1 LNHNV and CDR2 YYDKDF (reference sequence). The CDR3 nucleotides read TGTGCCACCAGCAGAGATCGCGGATACGAGCAGTACTTC. This translates into CATSRDRGYEQYF.